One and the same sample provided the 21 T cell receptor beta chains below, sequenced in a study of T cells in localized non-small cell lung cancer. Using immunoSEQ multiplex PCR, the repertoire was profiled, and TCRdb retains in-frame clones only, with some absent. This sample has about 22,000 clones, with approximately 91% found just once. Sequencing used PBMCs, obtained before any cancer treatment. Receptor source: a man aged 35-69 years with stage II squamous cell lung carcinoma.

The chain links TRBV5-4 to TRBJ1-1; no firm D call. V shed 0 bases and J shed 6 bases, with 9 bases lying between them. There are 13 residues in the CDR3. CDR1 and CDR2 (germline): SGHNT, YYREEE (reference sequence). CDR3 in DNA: TGTGCCAGCAGCTTGGCGAGGGTCCCTGAAGCTTTCTTT. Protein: CASSLARVPEAFF.

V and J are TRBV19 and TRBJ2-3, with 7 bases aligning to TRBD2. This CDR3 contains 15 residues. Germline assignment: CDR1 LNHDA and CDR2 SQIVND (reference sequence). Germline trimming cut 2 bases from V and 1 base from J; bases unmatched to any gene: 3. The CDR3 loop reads CASSILGGGTDTQYF. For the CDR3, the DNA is TGTGCCAGTAGTATATTGGGGGGGGGCACAGATACGCAGTATTTT.

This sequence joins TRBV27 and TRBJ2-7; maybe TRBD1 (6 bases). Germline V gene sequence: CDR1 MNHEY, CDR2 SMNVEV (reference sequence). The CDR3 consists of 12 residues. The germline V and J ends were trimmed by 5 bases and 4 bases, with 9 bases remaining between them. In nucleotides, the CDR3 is TGTGCCAGCAGTGTACAGGGTTACGAGCAGTACTTC. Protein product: CASSVQGYEQYF.

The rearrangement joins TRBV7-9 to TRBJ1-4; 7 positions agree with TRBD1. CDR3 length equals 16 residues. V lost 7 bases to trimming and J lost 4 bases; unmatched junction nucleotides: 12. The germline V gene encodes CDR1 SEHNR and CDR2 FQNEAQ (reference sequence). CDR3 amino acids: CASTDTSTGINEKLFF. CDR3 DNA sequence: TGTGCCAGCACCGATACATCGACAGGGATTAATGAAAAACTGTTTTTT.

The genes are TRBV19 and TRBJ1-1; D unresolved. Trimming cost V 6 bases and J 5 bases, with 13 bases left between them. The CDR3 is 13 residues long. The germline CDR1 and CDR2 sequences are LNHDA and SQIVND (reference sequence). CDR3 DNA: TGTGCCAGTAGGCCAGAGGTGGGGACTGAAGCTTTCTTT. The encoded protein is CASRPEVGTEAFF.

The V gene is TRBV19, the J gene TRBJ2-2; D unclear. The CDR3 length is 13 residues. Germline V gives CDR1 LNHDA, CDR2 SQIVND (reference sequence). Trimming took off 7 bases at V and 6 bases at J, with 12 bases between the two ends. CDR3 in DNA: TGTGCCAGTACCCCGTACTCTGCCGGGGAGCTGTTTTTT. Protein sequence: CASTPYSAGELFF.

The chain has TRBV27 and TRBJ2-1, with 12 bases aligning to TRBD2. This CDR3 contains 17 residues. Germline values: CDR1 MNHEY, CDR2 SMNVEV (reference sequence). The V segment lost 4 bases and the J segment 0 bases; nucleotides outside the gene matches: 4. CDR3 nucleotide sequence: TGTGCCAGCAGTTCGAAGACTAGCGGGAGCTCCTACAATGAGCAGTTCTTC. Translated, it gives CASSSKTSGSSYNEQFF.

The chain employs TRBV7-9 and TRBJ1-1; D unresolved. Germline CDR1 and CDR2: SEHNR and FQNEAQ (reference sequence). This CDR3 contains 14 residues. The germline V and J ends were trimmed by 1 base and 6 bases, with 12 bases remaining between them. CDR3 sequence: CASSLVGRTAEAFF. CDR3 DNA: TGTGCCAGCAGCTTAGTCGGCAGGACGGCTGAAGCTTTCTTT. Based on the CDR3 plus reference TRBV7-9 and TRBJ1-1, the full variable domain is DTGVSQNPRHKITKRGQNVTFRCDPISEHNRLYWYRQTLGQGPEFLTYFQNEAQLEKSRLLSDRFSAERPKGSFSTLEIQRTEQGDSAMYLCASSLVGRTAEAFFGQGTRLTVV.

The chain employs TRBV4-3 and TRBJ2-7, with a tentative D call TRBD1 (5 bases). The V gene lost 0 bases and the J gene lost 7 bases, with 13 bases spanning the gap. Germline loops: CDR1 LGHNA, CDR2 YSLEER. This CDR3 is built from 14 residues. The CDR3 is CASSQDMTAWEQYF. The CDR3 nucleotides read TGCGCCAGCAGCCAAGATATGACAGCGTGGGAGCAGTACTTC.

CDR3 region: CASSPQRSRQFF. In nucleotides, the CDR3 is TGTGCCAGCAGCCCCCAACGGAGTCGACAGTTCTTC. The chain combines TRBV14 with TRBJ2-1; no definite D call. The CDR3 length is 12 residues. V was pared by 4 bases and J by 13 bases, with 14 bases between. CDR1 is SGHDN, CDR2 FVKESK, per germline.

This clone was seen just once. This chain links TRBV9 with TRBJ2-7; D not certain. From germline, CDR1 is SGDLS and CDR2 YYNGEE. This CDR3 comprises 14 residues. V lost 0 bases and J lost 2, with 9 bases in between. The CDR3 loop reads CASSVERFPYEQYF. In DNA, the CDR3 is TGTGCCAGCAGCGTAGAGAGGTTCCCCTACGAGCAGTACTTC.

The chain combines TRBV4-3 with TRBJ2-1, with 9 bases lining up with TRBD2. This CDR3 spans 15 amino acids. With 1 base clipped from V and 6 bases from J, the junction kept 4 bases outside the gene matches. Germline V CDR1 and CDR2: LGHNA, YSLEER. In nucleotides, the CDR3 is TGCGCCAGCAGCCAAGTAGCGGGGGTCCTCAATGAGCAGTTCTTC. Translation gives CASSQVAGVLNEQFF.

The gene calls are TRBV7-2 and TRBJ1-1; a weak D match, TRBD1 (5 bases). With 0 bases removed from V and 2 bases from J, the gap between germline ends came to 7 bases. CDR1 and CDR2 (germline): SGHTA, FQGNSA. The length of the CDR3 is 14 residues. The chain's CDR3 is CASSLAGVNTEAFF. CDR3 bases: TGTGCCAGCAGCTTAGCGGGGGTTAACACTGAAGCTTTCTTT.

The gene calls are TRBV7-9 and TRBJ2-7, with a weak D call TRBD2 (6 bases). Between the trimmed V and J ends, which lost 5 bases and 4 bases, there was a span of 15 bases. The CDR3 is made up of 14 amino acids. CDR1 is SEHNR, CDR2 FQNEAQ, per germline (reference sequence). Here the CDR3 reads CASSGGNRVYEQYF. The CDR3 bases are TGTGCCAGCAGCGGAGGGAACCGCGTGTACGAGCAGTACTTC. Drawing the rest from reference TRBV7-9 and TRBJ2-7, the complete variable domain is DTGVSQNPRHKITKRGQNVTFRCDPISEHNRLYWYRQTLGQGPEFLTYFQNEAQLEKSRLLSDRFSAERPKGSFSTLEIQRTEQGDSAMYLCASSGGNRVYEQYFGPGTRLTVT.

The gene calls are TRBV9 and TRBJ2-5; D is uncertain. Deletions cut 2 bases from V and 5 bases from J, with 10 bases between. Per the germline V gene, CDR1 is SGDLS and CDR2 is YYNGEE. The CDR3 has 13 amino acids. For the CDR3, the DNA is TGTGCCAGCAGCGTTCACAGTGAGGAGACCCAGTACTTC. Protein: CASSVHSEETQYF.

The CDR3 nucleotides are TGTGCCAGCAGTAGAACCATAACCGGGGAGCTGTTTTTT. It specifies CASSRTITGELFF. The rearrangement links TRBV6-1 to TRBJ2-2; unclear D gene. The V gene lost 5 bases and the J gene lost 5 bases, with 9 bases spanning the gap. The CDR3 runs to 13 residues. Per germline, CDR1 MNHNS and CDR2 SASEGT.

The CDR3 spells CASSQDNSYEQYF. CDR3 bases: TGCGCCAGCAGCCAGGACAACTCCTACGAGCAGTACTTC. The chain couples TRBV5-1 to TRBJ2-7; weak D call: TRBD1 (5 bases). Trimming stripped 4 bases from V and 0 bases from J, with 8 bases between. The CDR3 runs 13 residues. Germline assignment: CDR1 SGHRS and CDR2 YFSETQ.

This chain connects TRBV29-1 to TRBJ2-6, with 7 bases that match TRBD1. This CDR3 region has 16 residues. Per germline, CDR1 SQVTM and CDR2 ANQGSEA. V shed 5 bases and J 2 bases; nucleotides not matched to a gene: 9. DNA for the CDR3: TGCAGCGTTTCTAAGGGGGCGTTGGCTGGGGCCAACGTCCTGACTTTC. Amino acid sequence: CSVSKGALAGANVLTF.

The CDR3 loop is CASSFGQPGTDTQYF. CDR3 DNA sequence: TGTGCCAGCAGCTTCGGACAGCCGGGCACAGATACGCAGTATTTT. V and J are TRBV5-8 and TRBJ2-3; D is possibly TRBD1 (6 bases). The CDR3 spans 15 residues. The germline V and J ends were trimmed by 2 bases and 1 base, with 11 bases remaining between them. From germline, CDR1 is SGHTS and CDR2 YDEGEE.

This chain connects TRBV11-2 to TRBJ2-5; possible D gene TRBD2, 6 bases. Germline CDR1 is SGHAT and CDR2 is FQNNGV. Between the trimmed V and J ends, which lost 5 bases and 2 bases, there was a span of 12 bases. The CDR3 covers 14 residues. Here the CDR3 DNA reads TGTGCCAGCAGCCGAACGAGCGGGCAAGAGACCCAGTACTTC. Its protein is CASSRTSGQETQYF.

DNA of the CDR3: TGTGCCAGCAGCTTTAGACGAGGGGGCACCTACGAGCAGTACTTC. Encoded protein: CASSFRRGGTYEQYF. V is TRBV6-5 and J is TRBJ2-7, with 7 positions matching TRBD1. The CDR3 extends over 15 amino acids. In germline, CDR1 is MNHEY, CDR2 SVGAGI. The V gene end was trimmed by 6 bases and the J gene end by 2 bases; junction bases not matched to a gene: 10.